This entry is about one T cell receptor beta chain. Its antigen is not yet known. No qualities accompany the bases; no much larger clone lies one base away. TCRbeta CDR3 regions were amplified from genomic DNA by means of the immunoSEQ Assay, a bias-controlled multiplex PCR. The paper's processing steps were these. Nucleated cell counts per sample were estimated from amplification of reference gene primers within the assay. To quantify the absolute abundance of each unique TCRbeta CDR3 rearrangement, sequence reads were collapsed and filtered. For each sample, productive Simpson clonality was calculated by taking the square root of Simpson's diversity index across productive rearrangements. Sourced from immuneACCESS, this table was stored by TCRdb with only in-frame sequences that have V and J called. A share of the clones is absent; for the studies checked, an unresolved V gene accounts for under half, and the remainder has no known explanation. V, J and clone size reflect that table, while D and trimming were determined from the DNA. The sample yields approximately 110,000 clones; roughly 80% were counted once. 15% of the sample belongs to the ten largest clones.

Whole blood was collected in K2EDTA tubes by collaborating institutions according to the institutions' own protocols. For TCRbeta analysis, collaborators shipped samples as frozen whole blood, isolated PBMCs, or DNA extracted from either of those sample types. The data are from a study of blood T cell repertoires in COVID-19 (TCRdb year 2020). General notes on the study: Collaborator samples came from the United States, Italy and Spain and covered acute and convalescent phases of COVID-19. The prospective study material was composed of cDNA or gDNA derived from T cells, B-cell-depleted T cells, or PBMCs. Deeply sampled blood TCRbeta repertoires from subjects exposed to, actively infected with, or recovered from COVID-19 were included in the dataset. The repertoires were released in a freely available public database intended as a resource for research on the immune response to SARS-CoV-2. Samples were obtained from the ongoing ImmuneRACE study (first 160 participants) and from over a thousand subjects provided by 6 global collaborators. A de-identified subject ID, COVID-19 status, age in years and sex were almost always included in the sample metadata. HLA class I and class II types, where available, came from metadata supplied by the sample provider rather than from assay-based typing.

Relative to germline, V is 7 bases shorter and J is 0 bases shorter, with 15 bases between their ends. The cysteine opens and the phenylalanine closes a CDR3 of 15 amino acids. The kept DNA is CDR3 alone, 45 bases in frame from the first base. The germline V gene sets CDR1 to MNHEY and CDR2 to SVGAGI. What the authors observed across the whole study: How much clinical and demographic metadata was included differed by source and by participant, and the metadata was provided uncurated.

Specimen: peripheral blood. This receptor was taken from a woman of 80 years or more with acute or convalescent COVID-19. The rearrangement joined TRBV6-5 to TRBJ1-2, with no D gene named confidently. The CDR3 amino acid sequence is: CASTMGGNSNYGYTF. The nucleotides read TGTGCCAGCACTATGGGAGGGAATTCTAACTATGGCTACACCTTC.